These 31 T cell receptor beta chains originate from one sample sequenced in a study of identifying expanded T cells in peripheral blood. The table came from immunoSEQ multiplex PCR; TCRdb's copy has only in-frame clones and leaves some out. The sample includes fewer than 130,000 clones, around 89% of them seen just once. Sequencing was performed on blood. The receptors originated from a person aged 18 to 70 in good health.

The CDR3 protein is CAISRPGQGLSSYEQYF. The CDR3 DNA is TGTGCCATCAGTCGTCCGGGACAGGGATTAAGCTCCTACGAGCAGTACTTC. The chain employs TRBV10-3 and TRBJ2-7; TRBD1 matches at 9 bases. Trimming at V came to 5 bases and at J to 0 bases, leaving 11 bases not matched to a gene. There are 17 residues in the CDR3. Looked up from germline, CDR1 is ENHRY and CDR2 is SYGVKD.

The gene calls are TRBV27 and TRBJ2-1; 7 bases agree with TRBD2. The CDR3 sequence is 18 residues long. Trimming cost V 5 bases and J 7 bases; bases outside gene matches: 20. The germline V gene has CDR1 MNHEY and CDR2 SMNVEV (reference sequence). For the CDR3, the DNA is TGTGCCAGCAGTCCTCGGGGGTTTCGGGGGGAGCCTTTGAATGAGCAGTTCTTC. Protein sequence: CASSPRGFRGEPLNEQFF.

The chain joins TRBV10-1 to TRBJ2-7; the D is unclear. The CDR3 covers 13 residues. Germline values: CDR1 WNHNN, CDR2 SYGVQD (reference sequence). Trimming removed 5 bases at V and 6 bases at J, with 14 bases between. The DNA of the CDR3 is TGCGCCAGCAGTACTGCGATCGATACCGAGCAGTACTTC. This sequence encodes CASSTAIDTEQYF.

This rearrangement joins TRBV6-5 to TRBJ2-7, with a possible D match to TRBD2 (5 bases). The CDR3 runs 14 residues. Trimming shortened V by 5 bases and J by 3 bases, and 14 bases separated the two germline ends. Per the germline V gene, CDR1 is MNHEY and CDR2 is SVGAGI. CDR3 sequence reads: CASSQRVFGYEQYF. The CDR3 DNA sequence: TGTGCCAGCAGTCAGAGGGTATTCGGCTACGAGCAGTACTTC.

The CDR3 sequence is CASSGGTGGYQETQYF. In nucleotides, the CDR3 is TGTGCCAGCAGCGGGGGGACAGGGGGTTACCAAGAGACCCAGTACTTC. The J gene is TRBJ2-5, the V gene TRBV7-2; the match to TRBD1 covers 11 bases. V gave up 5 bases and J gave up 0 bases; unmatched junction bases: 5. The CDR3 totals 16 residues. The germline V gene encodes CDR1 SGHTA and CDR2 FQGNSA.

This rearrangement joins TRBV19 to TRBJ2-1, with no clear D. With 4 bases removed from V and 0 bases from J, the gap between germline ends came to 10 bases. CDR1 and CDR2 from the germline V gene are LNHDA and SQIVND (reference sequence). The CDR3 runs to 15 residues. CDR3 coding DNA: TGTGCCAGTAGTACCCCCCCGAGCTCCTACAATGAGCAGTTCTTC. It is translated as CASSTPPSSYNEQFF.

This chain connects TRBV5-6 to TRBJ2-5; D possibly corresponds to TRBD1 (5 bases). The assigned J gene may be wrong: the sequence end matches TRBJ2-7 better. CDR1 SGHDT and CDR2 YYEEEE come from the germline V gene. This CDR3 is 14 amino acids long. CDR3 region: CASSLAPEGDEQYF. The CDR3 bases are TGTGCCAGCAGCTTGGCCCCGGAAGGGGACGAGCAGTACTTC.

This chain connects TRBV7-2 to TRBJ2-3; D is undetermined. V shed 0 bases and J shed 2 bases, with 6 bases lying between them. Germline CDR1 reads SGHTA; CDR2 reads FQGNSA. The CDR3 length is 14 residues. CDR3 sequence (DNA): TGTGCCAGCAGCTTAGCGGGGTACACAGATACGCAGTATTTT. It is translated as CASSLAGYTDTQYF.

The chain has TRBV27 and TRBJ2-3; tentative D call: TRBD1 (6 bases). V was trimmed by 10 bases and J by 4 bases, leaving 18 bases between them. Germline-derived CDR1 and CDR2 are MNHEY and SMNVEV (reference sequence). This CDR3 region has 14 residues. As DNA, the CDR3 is TGTGCCACAAAGCCCCGGGCAGGGGCAGATACGCAGTATTTT. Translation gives CATKPRAGADTQYF.

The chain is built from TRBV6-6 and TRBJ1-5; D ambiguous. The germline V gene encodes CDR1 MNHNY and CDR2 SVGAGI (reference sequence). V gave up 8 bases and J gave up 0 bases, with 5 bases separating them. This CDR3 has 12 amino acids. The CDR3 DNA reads TGTGCCAGCGAAGGTAGCAATCAGCCCCAGCATTTT. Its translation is CASEGSNQPQHF.

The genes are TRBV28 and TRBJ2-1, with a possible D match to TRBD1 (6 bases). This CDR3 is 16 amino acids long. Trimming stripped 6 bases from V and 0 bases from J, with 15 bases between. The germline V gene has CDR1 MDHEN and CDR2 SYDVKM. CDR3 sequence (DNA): TGTGCCAGCAGCCCTGGACAGACCAGCTCCTACAATGAGCAGTTCTTC. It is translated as CASSPGQTSSYNEQFF.

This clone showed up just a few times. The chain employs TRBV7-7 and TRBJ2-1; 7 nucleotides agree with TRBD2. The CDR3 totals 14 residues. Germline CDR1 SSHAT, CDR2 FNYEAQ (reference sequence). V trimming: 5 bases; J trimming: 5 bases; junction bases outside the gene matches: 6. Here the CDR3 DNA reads TGTGCCAGCAGCCCGTATGGGGGGGACAATGAGCAGTTCTTC. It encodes CASSPYGGDNEQFF.

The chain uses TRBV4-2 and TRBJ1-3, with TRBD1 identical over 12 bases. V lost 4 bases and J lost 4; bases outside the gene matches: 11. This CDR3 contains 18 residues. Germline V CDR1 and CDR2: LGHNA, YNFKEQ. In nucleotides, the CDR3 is TGTGCCAGCAGCCCGCGAAGCGGGACAGGGGGCTCCGGAAACACCATATATTTT. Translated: CASSPRSGTGGSGNTIYF.

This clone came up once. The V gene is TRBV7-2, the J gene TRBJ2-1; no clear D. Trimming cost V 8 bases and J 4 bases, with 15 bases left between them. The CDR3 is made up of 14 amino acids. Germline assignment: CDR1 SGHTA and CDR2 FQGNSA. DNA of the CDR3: TGTGCCAGCTCCGGGTCCAATTATTACAATGAGCAGTTCTTC. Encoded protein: CASSGSNYYNEQFF. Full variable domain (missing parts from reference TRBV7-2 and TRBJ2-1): GAGVSQSPSNKVTEKGKDVELRCDPISGHTALYWYRQSLGQGLEFLIYFQGNSAPDKSGLPSDRFSAERTGGSVSTLTIQRTQQEDSAVYLCASSGSNYYNEQFFGPGTRLTVL.

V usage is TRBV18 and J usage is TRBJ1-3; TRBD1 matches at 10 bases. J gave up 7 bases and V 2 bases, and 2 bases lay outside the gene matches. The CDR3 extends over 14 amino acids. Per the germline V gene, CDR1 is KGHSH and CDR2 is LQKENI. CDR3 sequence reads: CASSPMGQGNTIYF. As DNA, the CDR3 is TGTGCCAGCTCACCAATGGGACAGGGGAACACCATATATTTT.

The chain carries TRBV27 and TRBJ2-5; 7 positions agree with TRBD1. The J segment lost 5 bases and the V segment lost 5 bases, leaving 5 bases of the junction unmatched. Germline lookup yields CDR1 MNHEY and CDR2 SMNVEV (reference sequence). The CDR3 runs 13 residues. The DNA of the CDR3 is TGTGCCAGCAGTGTCACAGGGGTGGAGACCCAGTACTTC. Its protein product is CASSVTGVETQYF.

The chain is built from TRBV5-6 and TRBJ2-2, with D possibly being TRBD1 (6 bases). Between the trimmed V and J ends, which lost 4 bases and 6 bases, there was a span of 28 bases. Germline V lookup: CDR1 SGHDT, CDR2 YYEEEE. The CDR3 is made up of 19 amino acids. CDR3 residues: CASSDEKGGEVLGPGELFF. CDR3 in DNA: TGTGCCAGCAGCGACGAAAAAGGGGGTGAGGTTTTGGGTCCCGGGGAGCTGTTTTTT. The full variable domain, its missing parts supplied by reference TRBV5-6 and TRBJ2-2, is DAGVTQSPTHLIKTRGQQVTLRCSPKSGHDTVSWYQQALGQGPQFIFQYYEEEERQRGNFPDRFSGHQFPNYSSELNVNALLLGDSALYLCASSDEKGGEVLGPGELFFGEGSRLTVL.

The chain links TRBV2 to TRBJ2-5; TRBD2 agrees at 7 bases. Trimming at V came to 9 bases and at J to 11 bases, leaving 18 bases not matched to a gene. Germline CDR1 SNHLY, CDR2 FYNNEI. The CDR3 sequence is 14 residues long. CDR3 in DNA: TGTGCCAGTGGTGAGGGGAGGGTCGACGCGAAGCAGTACTTC. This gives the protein CASGEGRVDAKQYF.

CDR3: CASSEWGEVVYNEQFF. In DNA, the CDR3 is TGTGCCAGCAGTGAATGGGGGGAGGTAGTTTACAATGAGCAGTTCTTC. The chain recombines TRBV6-1 with TRBJ2-1, with a tentative D call TRBD2 (6 bases). CDR1 is MNHNS and CDR2 is SASEGT in the germline V gene. The CDR3 is 16 residues long. The V end lost 2 bases, the J end lost 4 bases, and 15 bases lay between the germline ends.

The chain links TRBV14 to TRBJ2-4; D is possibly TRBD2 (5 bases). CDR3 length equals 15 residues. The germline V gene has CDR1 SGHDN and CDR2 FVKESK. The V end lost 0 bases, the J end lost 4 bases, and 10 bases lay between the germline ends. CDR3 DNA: TGTGCCAGCAGCCAAGATAGAGGGCTTAAAAACATTCAGTACTTC. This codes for CASSQDRGLKNIQYF.

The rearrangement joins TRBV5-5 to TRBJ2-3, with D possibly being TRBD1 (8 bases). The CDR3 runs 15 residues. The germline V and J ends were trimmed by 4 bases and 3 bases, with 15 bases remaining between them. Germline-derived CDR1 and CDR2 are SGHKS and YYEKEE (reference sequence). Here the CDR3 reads CASSPGQGGTDTQYF. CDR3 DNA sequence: TGTGCCAGCAGCCCCGGACAGGGAGGGACAGATACGCAGTATTTT.

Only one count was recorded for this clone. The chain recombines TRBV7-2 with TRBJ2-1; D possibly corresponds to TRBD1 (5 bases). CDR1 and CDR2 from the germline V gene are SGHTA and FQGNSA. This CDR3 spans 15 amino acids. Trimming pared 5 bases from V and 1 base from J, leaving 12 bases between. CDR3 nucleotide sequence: TGTGCCAGCAGCCCAGGGCCTTTATCCTACAATGAGCAGTTCTTC. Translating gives CASSPGPLSYNEQFF.

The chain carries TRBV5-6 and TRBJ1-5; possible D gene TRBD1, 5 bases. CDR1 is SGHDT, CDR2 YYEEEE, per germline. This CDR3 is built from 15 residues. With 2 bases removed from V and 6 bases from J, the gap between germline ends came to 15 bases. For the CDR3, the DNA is TGTGCCAGCAGCTTTACAGGTGACTCCGGTCAGCCCCAGCATTTT. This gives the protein CASSFTGDSGQPQHF.

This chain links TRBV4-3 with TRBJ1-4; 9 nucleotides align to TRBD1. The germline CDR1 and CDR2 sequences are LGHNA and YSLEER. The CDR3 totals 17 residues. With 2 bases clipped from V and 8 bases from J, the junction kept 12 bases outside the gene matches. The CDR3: CASSQRIPRTGAEKLFF. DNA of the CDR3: TGCGCCAGCAGCCAAAGAATCCCCAGGACAGGGGCCGAAAAACTGTTTTTT.

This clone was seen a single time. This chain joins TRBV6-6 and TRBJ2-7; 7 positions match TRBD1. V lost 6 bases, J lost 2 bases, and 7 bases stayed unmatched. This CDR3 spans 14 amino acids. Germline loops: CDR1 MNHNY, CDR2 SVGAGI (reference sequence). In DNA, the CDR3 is TGTGCCAGCAGCCGGACAGGACCCACCTACGAGCAGTACTTC. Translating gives CASSRTGPTYEQYF.

CDR3 loop: CASSTTLAGLIDNEQFF. CDR3 bases: TGTGCCAGCAGTACCACACTAGCGGGGTTAATCGACAATGAGCAGTTCTTC. The chain combines TRBV27 with TRBJ2-1, with 10 bases fitting TRBD2. Per germline, CDR1 MNHEY and CDR2 SMNVEV (reference sequence). Unmatched junction bases numbered 12, after V lost 5 bases and J lost 5 bases. The CDR3 has 17 residues.

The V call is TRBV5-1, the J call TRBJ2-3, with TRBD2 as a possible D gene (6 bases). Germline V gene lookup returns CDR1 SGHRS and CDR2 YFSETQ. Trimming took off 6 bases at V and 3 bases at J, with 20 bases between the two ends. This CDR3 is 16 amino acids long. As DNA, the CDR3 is TGCGCCAGCACCACCGGGGGTCCTACTAGGACAGATACGCAGTATTTT. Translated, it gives CASTTGGPTRTDTQYF.

As DNA, the CDR3 is TGTGCCAGCAGTGAGGAGAATTCCTCCGGGGAGCTGTTTTTT. This sequence encodes CASSEENSSGELFF. V usage is TRBV2 and J usage is TRBJ2-2; D gene uncertain. This CDR3 contains 14 residues. Germline CDR1 SNHLY, CDR2 FYNNEI. The V end lost 3 bases, the J end lost 6 bases, and 11 bases lay between the germline ends.

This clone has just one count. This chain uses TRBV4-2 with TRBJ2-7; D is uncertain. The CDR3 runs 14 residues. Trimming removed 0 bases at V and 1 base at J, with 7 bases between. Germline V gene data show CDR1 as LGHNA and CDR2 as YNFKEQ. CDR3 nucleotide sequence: TGTGCCAGCAGCCAAGATGCACAGTCCTACGAGCAGTACTTC. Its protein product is CASSQDAQSYEQYF.

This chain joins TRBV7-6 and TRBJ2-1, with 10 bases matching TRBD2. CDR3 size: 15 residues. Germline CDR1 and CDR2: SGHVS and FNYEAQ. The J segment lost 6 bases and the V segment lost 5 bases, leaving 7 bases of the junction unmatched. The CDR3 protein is CASSRLAGGINEQFF. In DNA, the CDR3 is TGTGCCAGCAGCCGATTAGCGGGGGGCATCAATGAGCAGTTCTTC.

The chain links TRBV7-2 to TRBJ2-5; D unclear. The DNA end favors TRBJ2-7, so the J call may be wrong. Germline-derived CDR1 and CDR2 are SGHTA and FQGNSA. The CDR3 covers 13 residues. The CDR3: CASSLVAGHEQYF. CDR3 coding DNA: TGTGCCAGCAGCTTAGTAGCTGGCCACGAGCAGTACTTC.